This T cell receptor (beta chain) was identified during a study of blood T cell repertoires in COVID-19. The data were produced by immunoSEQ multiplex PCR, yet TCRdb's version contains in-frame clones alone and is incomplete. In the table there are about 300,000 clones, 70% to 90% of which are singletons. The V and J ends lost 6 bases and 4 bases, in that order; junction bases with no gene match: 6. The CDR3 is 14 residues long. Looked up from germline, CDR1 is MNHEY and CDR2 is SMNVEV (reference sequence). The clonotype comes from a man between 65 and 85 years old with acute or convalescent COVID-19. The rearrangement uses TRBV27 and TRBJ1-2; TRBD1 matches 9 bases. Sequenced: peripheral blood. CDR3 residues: CASRGTGQGYGYTF. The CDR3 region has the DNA TGTGCCAGCAGGGGGACAGGGCAAGGCTATGGCTACACCTTC.